Shown below are 3 T cell receptor beta chains from a single sample sequenced in a study of blood T cell repertoires in COVID-19. Sequencing was performed with immunoSEQ multiplex PCR; in TCRdb, only in-frame clones are kept and a portion is missing. This table has 250,000 to 350,000 clones, roughly 90% appearing once. Sequencing was performed on PBMCs or T cells enriched from blood (not recorded which). These receptors originate from a woman between 18 and 29 years old with acute COVID-19.

The chain links TRBV5-1 to TRBJ2-5; a possible D gene is TRBD2 (6 bases). The germline CDR1 and CDR2 sequences are SGHRS and YFSETQ. The CDR3 covers 13 residues. The V gene lost 4 bases and the J gene lost 3 bases, with 10 bases spanning the gap. CDR3 region: CASSKREEETQYF. The CDR3 coding sequence is TGCGCCAGCAGCAAAAGGGAGGAAGAGACCCAGTACTTC.

This chain uses TRBV11-2 with TRBJ2-7, with TRBD2 matching over 10 bases. With 4 bases clipped from V and 5 bases from J, the junction kept 8 bases outside the gene matches. This CDR3 has 15 amino acids. The germline gives CDR1 SGHAT, CDR2 FQNNGV. In DNA, the CDR3 is TGTGCCAGCAGCTCACTAGCGGGAAAGAGCCACGAGCAGTACTTC. Protein sequence: CASSSLAGKSHEQYF. The full variable domain, rest sourced from reference TRBV11-2 and TRBJ2-7, is EAGVAQSPRYKIIEKRQSVAFWCNPISGHATLYWYQQILGQGPKLLIQFQNNGVVDDSQLPKDRFSAERLKGVDSTLKIQPAKLEDSAVYLCASSSLAGKSHEQYFGPGTRLTVT.

The V call is TRBV2, the J call TRBJ2-1; 7 bases match TRBD1. Germline V gene lookup returns CDR1 SNHLY and CDR2 FYNNEI. V lost 7 bases, J lost 8 bases, and 11 bases stayed unmatched. The CDR3 has 14 amino acids. Here the CDR3 reads CASNSGGSWYEQFF. CDR3 DNA: TGTGCCAGCAACTCAGGGGGATCGTGGTATGAGCAGTTCTTC.